This record covers a single T cell receptor beta chain. This entry is derived from a study of T cell responses to AZD1222 COVID-19 vaccine. From germline, CDR1 is SGHNT and CDR2 YYREEE (reference sequence). The V gene end was trimmed by 0 bases and the J gene end by 5 bases; junction bases not matched to a gene: 9. The CDR3 runs 16 residues. Profiled with immunoSEQ multiplex PCR; TCRdb holds only in-frame clones, not every one. Altogether approximately 170,000 clones are present, around 92% being singletons, with the ten largest covering around 1%. The chain employs TRBV5-4 and TRBJ2-3; 7 nucleotides match TRBD2. Sequenced here: peripheral blood, sampled 28 days after the second AZD1222 dose. The sequence came from an adult who received the AZD1222 COVID-19 vaccine. CDR3 sequence: CASSLANSGVGDTQYF. The DNA for the CDR3 is TGTGCCAGCAGCTTGGCCAACAGCGGGGTTGGAGATACGCAGTATTTT.